This T cell receptor (beta chain) appears in the sequencing data of a study of yellow fever vaccine responses in identical twins (dated by TCRdb to the late 2010s). About the full investigation: In identical twins, the study followed T cell clones that responded to the vaccine with precision.

Here is what the overall study found, with its caveats: According to the authors, the vaccine-induced T cell response in identical twins seemed to be partly convergent and partly specific to each individual.

Libraries came from RT-PCR. The instrument was an Illumina HiSeq 2500. TCRdb reprocessing: public reads trimmed at Q25 with fastp, clones called with MiXCR, in-frame beta chains kept. Rows with one shared CDR3 protein collapse into an entry with the most common genes and DNA. Recorded for this sample are over a thousand distinct CDR3 sequences; about 79% of them occurred a single time. Around 15% of the sample rests with the top ten. In the case of this clonotype: Which antigen it targets is not known. One base away there is no much larger clone; base qualities are not given.

V ends up 2 bases short and J 2 bases short, with an unmatched junction base count of 5. The CDR3 runs 16 residues from the cysteine to the phenylalanine. The CDR3 DNA has 48 bases and is translated from base 1. The starting material was T cells from blood (PBMCs), unsorted or a sorted subset (not recorded which), obtained before or after yellow fever vaccination (not recorded which). The TCR comes from a female donor who received the yellow fever vaccine. The sequence is built from TRBV12-3 or TRBV12-4 and TRBJ2-1; TRBD1 agrees with 8 junctional bases. The CDR3 reads CASSLTDRAAYNEQFF. Read as DNA, the sequence is TGTGCCAGCAGTTTAACGGACAGGGCGGCCTACAATGAGCAGTTCTTC.